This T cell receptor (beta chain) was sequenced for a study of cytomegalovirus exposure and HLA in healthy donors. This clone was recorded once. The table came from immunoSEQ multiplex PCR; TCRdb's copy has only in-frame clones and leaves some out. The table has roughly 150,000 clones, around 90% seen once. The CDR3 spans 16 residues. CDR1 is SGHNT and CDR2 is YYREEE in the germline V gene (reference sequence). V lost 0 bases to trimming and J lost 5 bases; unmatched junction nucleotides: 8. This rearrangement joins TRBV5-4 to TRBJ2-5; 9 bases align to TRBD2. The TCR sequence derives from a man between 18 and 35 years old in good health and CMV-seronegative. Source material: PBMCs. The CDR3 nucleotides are TGTGCCAGCAGCTTGGGGCTAGCGGGGCACTCGGAGACCCAGTACTTC. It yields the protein CASSLGLAGHSETQYF.